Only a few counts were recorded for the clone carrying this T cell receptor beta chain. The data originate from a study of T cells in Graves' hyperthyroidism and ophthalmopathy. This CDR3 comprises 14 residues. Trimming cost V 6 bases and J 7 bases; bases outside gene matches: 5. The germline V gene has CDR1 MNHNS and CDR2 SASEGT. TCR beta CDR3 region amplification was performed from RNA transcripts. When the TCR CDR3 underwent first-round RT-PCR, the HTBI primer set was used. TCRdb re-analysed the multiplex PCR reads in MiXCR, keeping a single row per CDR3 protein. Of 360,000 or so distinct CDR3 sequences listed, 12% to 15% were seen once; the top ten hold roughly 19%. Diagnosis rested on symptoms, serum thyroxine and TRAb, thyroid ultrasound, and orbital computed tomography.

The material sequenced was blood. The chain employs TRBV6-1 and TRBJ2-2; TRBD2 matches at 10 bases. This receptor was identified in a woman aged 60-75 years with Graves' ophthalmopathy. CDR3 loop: CASRTSGSDGELFF. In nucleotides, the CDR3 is TGTGCCAGCAGGACTAGCGGGTCCGACGGGGAGCTGTTTTTT.